Presented here are 14 T cell receptor beta chains from one specimen sequenced in a study of blood T cell repertoires in COVID-19 (dated by TCRdb to the early 2020s). Libraries were constructed by the immunoSEQ multiplex PCR assay. Not all clones reach the TCRdb copy of this immuneACCESS table, which keeps in-frame sequences only. Checked studies attribute under half of the gap to unresolved V genes and leave the rest unexplained. This sample is represented by fewer than 600,000 clones; 88% of them were singletons. The top ten clonotypes cover 1.5% to 2% of the sample. Sequenced material: PBMCs or T cells enriched from blood (not recorded which). Every receptor here comes from a woman aged 40 to 50 who had recovered from COVID-19.

V usage is TRBV10-3 and J usage is TRBJ1-2, with 8 nucleotides matching TRBD1. J gave up 4 bases and V 7 bases, and 8 bases lay outside the gene matches. Germline CDR1 and CDR2: ENHRY and SYGVKD. CDR3 length: 14 amino acids. The CDR3 protein is CAIKGQGAAYGYTF. Written as DNA, the CDR3 is TGTGCCATCAAGGGGCAGGGGGCGGCCTATGGCTACACCTTC.

The rearrangement joins TRBV11-2 to TRBJ2-4, with 8 bases matching TRBD1. The CDR3 extends over 14 amino acids. Germline V gene lookup returns CDR1 SGHAT and CDR2 FQNNGV. V lost 4 bases to trimming and J lost 7 bases; unmatched junction nucleotides: 6. CDR3 sequence reads: CASSSGTGDNIQYF. Written as DNA, the CDR3 is TGTGCCAGCAGCTCCGGGACAGGAGACAACATTCAGTACTTC.

This clone has a handful of counts. The rearrangement links TRBV7-9 to TRBJ2-1, with 9 bases aligning to TRBD2. CDR1 is SEHNR and CDR2 is FQNEAQ in the germline V gene (reference sequence). V was clipped by 4 bases and J by 4 bases; unmatched bases: 11. This CDR3 spans 17 amino acids. The CDR3 loop reads CASSSTLLAGSYNEQFF. In DNA, the CDR3 is TGTGCCAGCAGCTCAACCCTGCTAGCGGGATCGTACAATGAGCAGTTCTTC.

This rearrangement joins TRBV7-2 to TRBJ2-7; possible D gene TRBD2, 5 bases. Germline assignment: CDR1 SGHTA and CDR2 FQGNSA. There are 14 residues in the CDR3. V lost 7 bases, J lost 7 bases, and 20 bases lay in between. CDR3 nucleotide sequence: TGTGCCAGCACCCGCGATAGGTCCGGACTGGAGCAGTACTTC. Translated: CASTRDRSGLEQYF.

CDR3 nucleotide sequence: TGTGCCAGTAGTATAGATCTCAGCGGGAGGGCCCACAATGAGCAGTTCTTC. It codes for CASSIDLSGRAHNEQFF. The V gene is TRBV19, the J gene TRBJ2-1; 10 bases are a match to TRBD2. In germline, CDR1 is LNHDA, CDR2 SQIVND (reference sequence). V shed 0 bases, J shed 5 bases, and the junction held 7 bases outside the gene matches. The CDR3 totals 17 residues.

The chain is built from TRBV29-1 and TRBJ1-1; D is uncertain. CDR1 is SQVTM, CDR2 ANQGSEA, per germline. This CDR3 comprises 13 residues. Trimming cost V 4 bases and J 1 base, with 10 bases left between them. CDR3 nucleotides: TGCAGCGTTGGAACGGTTGCGAACACTGAAGCTTTCTTT. Translated, it gives CSVGTVANTEAFF.

This clone has more than one count but fewer than ten. The chain couples TRBV6-5 to TRBJ1-2; the match to TRBD1 covers 9 bases. Germline lookup yields CDR1 MNHEY and CDR2 SVGAGI. The CDR3 consists of 14 residues. V trimming: 3 bases; J trimming: 5 bases; junction bases outside the gene matches: 4. In DNA form, the CDR3 reads TGTGCCAGCAGTTATCAGACAGGGGGATATGGCTACACCTTC. Its protein is CASSYQTGGYGYTF.

V usage is TRBV7-9 and J usage is TRBJ2-3; 11 bases are a match to TRBD1. Trimming cost V 4 bases and J 5 bases; bases outside gene matches: 5. This CDR3 spans 15 amino acids. CDR1 is SEHNR and CDR2 is FQNEAQ in the germline V gene (reference sequence). This CDR3 is CASSSGQGVVDTQYF. The CDR3 DNA reads as TGTGCCAGCAGCTCGGGACAGGGGGTAGTAGATACGCAGTATTTT.

V and J are TRBV14 and TRBJ1-6, with D maybe TRBD1 (6 bases). Trimming removed 4 bases from V and 5 bases from J, with 15 bases in between. CDR3 size: 16 residues. Germline V gene lookup returns CDR1 SGHDN and CDR2 FVKESK. The CDR3 sequence is CASSRFKPGDNSPLHF. The CDR3 DNA sequence: TGTGCCAGCAGCCGGTTCAAGCCAGGGGATAATTCACCCCTCCACTTT.

This chain uses TRBV7-9 with TRBJ2-3; no reliable D call. This CDR3 is built from 14 residues. Germline V CDR1 and CDR2: SEHNR, FQNEAQ (reference sequence). V gave up 5 bases and J gave up 2 bases, with 11 bases separating them. CDR3 protein: CASSIRHSTDTQYF. CDR3 DNA sequence: TGTGCCAGCAGCATCCGACACTCCACAGATACGCAGTATTTT.

The chain couples TRBV7-6 to TRBJ1-6; TRBD1 agrees at 11 bases. CDR3 length equals 20 residues. Germline CDR1 reads SGHVS; CDR2 reads FNYEAQ. After removal of 6 bases from V and 0 bases from J, the junction contained 13 bases not matched to a gene. CDR3 loop: CASRRTGGDHVSSYNSPLHF. The CDR3 nucleotides are TGTGCCAGCAGACGGACAGGGGGCGACCACGTCAGCTCCTATAATTCACCCCTCCACTTT.

The genes are TRBV14 and TRBJ2-1; 9 bases are a match to TRBD2. The germline CDR1 and CDR2 sequences are SGHDN and FVKESK. V lost 1 base to trimming and J lost 10 bases; unmatched junction nucleotides: 14. The CDR3 has 17 amino acids. DNA for the CDR3: TGTGCCAGCAGCCAAGTGTTATGGGCGGGAGGGGTTCTCGAGCAGTTCTTC. Translation gives CASSQVLWAGGVLEQFF.

V is TRBV27 and J is TRBJ2-3; 9 nucleotides align to TRBD1. Germline V CDR1 and CDR2: MNHEY, SMNVEV (reference sequence). V lost 5 bases and J lost 4; bases outside the gene matches: 4. This CDR3 comprises 14 residues. The CDR3 DNA reads TGTGCCAGCAGTGCAACAGGGGGCGCAGATACGCAGTATTTT. Translating gives CASSATGGADTQYF.

The chain links TRBV7-9 to TRBJ1-4; D ambiguous. Germline V lookup: CDR1 SEHNR, CDR2 FQNEAQ (reference sequence). The CDR3 loop spans 15 amino acids. V was cut by 5 bases and J by 4 bases, with 14 bases left in between. CDR3 sequence (DNA): TGTGCCAGCAGCCCAATACTCCAGGATAATGAAAAACTGTTTTTT. Its translation is CASSPILQDNEKLFF.